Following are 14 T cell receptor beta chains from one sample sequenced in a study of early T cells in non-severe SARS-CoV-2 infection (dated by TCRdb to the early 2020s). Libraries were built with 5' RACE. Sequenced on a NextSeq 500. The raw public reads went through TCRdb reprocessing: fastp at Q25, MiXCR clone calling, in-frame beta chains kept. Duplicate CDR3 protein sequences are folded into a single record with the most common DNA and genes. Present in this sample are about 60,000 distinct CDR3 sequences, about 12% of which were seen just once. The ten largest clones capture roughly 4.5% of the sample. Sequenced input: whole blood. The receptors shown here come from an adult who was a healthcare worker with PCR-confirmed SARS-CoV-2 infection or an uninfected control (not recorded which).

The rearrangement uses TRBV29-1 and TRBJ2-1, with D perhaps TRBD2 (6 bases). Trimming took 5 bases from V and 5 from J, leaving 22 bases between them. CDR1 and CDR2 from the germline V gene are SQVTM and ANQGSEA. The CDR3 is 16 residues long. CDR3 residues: CSVSPLATGGNNEQFF. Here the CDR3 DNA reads TGCAGCGTTTCACCTTTAGCGACTGGGGGGAACAATGAGCAGTTCTTC.

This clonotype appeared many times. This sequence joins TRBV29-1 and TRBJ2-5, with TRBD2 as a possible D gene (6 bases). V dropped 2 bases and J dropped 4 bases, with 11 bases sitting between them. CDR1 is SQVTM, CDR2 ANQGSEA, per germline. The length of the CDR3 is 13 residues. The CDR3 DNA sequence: TGCAGCGTTGAAAAGGGGCGGGGAGAGACCCAGTACTTC. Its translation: CSVEKGRGETQYF. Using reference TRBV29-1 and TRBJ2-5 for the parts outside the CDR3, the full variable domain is SAVISQKPSRDICQRGTSLTIQCQVDSQVTMMFWYRQQPGQSLTLIATANQGSEATYESGFVIDKFPISRPNLTFSTLTVSNMSPEDSSIYLCSVEKGRGETQYFGPGTRLLVL.

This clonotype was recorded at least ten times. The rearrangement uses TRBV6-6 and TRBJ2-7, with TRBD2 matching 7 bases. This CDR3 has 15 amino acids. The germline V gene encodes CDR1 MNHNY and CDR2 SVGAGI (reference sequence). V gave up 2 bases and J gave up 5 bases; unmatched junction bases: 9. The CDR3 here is CASSYPPGGVHEQYF. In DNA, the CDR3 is TGTGCCAGCAGTTACCCACCGGGGGGTGTACACGAGCAGTACTTC.

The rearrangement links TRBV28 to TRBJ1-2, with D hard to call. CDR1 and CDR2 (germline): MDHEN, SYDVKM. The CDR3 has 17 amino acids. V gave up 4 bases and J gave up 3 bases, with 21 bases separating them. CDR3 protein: CASSSPASTQWDYGYTF. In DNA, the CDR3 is TGTGCCAGCAGTTCCCCCGCTTCCACACAATGGGACTATGGCTACACCTTC.

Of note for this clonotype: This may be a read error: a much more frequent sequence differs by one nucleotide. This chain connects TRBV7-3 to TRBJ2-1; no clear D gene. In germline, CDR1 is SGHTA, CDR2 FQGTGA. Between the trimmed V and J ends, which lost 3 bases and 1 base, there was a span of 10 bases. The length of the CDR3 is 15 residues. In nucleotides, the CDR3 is TGTGCCAGCAGCTTTAGCAGGAGTTCCTACAATGAGCAGTTCTTC. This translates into CASSFSRSSYNEQFF.

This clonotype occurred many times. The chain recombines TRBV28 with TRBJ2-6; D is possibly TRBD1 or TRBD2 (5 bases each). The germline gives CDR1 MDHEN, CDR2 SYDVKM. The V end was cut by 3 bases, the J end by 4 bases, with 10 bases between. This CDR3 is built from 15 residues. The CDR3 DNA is TGTGCCAGCAGTTTGAGGGGTCCAGGGGCCAACGTCCTGACTTTC. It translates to CASSLRGPGANVLTF.

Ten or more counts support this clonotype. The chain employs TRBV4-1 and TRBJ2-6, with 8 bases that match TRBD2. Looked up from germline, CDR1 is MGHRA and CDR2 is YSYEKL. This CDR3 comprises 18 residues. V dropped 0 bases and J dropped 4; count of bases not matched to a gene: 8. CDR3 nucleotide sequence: TGCGCCAGCAGCCAAGATCGGGGGGGGCCGTCAGGGGCCAACGTCCTGACTTTC. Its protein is CASSQDRGGPSGANVLTF.

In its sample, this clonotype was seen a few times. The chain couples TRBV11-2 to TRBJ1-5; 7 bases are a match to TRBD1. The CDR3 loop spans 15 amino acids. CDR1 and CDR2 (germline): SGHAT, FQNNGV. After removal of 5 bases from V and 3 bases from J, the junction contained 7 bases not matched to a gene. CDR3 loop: CASSPTGQFNQPQHF. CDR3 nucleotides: TGTGCCAGCAGCCCAACGGGACAGTTCAATCAGCCCCAGCATTTT.

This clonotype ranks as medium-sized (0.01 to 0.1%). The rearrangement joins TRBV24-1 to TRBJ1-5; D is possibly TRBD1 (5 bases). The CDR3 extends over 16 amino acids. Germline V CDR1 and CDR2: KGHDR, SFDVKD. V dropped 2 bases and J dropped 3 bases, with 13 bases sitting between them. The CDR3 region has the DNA TGTGCCACCAGTGATTCCGGGACGGCAATCAATCAGCCCCAGCATTTT. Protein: CATSDSGTAINQPQHF.

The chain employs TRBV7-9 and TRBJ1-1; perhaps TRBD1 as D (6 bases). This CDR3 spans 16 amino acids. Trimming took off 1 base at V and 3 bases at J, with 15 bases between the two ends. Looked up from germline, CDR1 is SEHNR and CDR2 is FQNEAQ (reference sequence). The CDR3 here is CASSLGAGAVDTEAFF. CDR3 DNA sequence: TGTGCCAGCAGCTTAGGGGCGGGGGCCGTGGACACTGAAGCTTTCTTT.

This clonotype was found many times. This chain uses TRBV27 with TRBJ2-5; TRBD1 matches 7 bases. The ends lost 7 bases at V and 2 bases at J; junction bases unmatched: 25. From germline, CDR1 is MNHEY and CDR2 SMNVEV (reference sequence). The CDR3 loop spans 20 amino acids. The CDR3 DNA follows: TGTGCCAGCAAACTGACAGGGTTCGATACGGTTATGGTTCGACAAGAGACCCAGTACTTC. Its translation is CASKLTGFDTVMVRQETQYF.

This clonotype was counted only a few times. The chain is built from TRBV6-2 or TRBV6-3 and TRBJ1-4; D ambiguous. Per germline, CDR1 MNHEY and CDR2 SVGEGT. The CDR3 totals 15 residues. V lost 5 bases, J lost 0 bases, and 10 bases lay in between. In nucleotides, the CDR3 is TGTGCCAGCAGTGACTACAGCGCAACTAATGAAAAACTGTTTTTT. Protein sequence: CASSDYSATNEKLFF.

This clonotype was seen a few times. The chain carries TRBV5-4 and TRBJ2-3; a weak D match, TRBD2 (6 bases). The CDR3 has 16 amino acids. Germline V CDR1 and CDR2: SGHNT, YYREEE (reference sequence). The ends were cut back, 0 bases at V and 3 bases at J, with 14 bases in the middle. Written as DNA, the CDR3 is TGTGCCAGCAGCTTGGGTGGTGCGGGAAGGACAGATACGCAGTATTTT. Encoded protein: CASSLGGAGRTDTQYF.

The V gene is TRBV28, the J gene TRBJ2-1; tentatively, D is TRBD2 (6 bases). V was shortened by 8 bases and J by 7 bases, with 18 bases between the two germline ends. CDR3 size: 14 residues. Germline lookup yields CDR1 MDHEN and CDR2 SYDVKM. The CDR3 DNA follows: TGTGCCAGCGGCAGTGCGGGGCCGGGGAATGAGCAGTTCTTC. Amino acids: CASGSAGPGNEQFF.